The 13 T cell receptor beta chains listed next were all sequenced from one sample in a study of cytomegalovirus exposure and HLA in healthy donors. The study ran its PCR with 60 Vbeta and 13 Jbeta primers. Clones were read by immunoSEQ multiplex PCR, and TCRdb kept only the in-frame ones, dropping some. The data hold under 200,000 clones, with 79% observed a single time. The sequencing input was PBMCs. The receptors stem from a woman aged 45 to 65 in good health and CMV-seronegative.

The CDR3 coding sequence is TGCGCCAGCAGCCAAGAGGGACAGGGGGCGAATGAGCAGTTCTTC. Translation: CASSQEGQGANEQFF. This chain joins TRBV4-3 and TRBJ2-1, with 12 bases aligning to TRBD1. The CDR3 is 15 amino acids. The J segment lost 7 bases and the V segment lost 0 bases, leaving 1 base of the junction unmatched. Germline V gene lookup returns CDR1 LGHNA and CDR2 YSLEER.

J is TRBJ1-5 and V is TRBV11-2; TRBD1 might be the D (5 bases). The CDR3 runs to 14 residues. V was pared by 5 bases and J by 3 bases, with 11 bases between. Germline V gene data show CDR1 as SGHAT and CDR2 as FQNNGV. The CDR3 loop is CASSIGHANQPQHF. The CDR3 DNA is TGTGCCAGCAGCATAGGACATGCCAATCAGCCCCAGCATTTT. The variable domain in full, with the rest retrieved from reference TRBV11-2 and TRBJ1-5, is EAGVAQSPRYKIIEKRQSVAFWCNPISGHATLYWYQQILGQGPKLLIQFQNNGVVDDSQLPKDRFSAERLKGVDSTLKIQPAKLEDSAVYLCASSIGHANQPQHFGDGTRLSIL.

A single count supports this clone. Written as DNA, the CDR3 is TGTGCCAGCAGTAACTTGGGGGGAAGCACTGAAGCTTTCTTT. This codes for CASSNLGGSTEAFF. This chain joins TRBV28 and TRBJ1-1; TRBD1 might be the D (5 bases). Looked up from germline, CDR1 is MDHEN and CDR2 is SYDVKM. The CDR3 totals 14 residues. Deletions cut 5 bases from V and 4 bases from J, with 14 bases between. Supplemented by reference TRBV28 and TRBJ1-1, the full variable domain reads DVKVTQSSRYLVKRTGEKVFLECVQDMDHENMFWYRQDPGLGLRLIYFSYDVKMKEKGDIPEGYSVSREKKERFSLILESASTNQTSMYLCASSNLGGSTEAFFGQGTRLTVV.

This chain joins TRBV5-1 and TRBJ2-7, with TRBD1 matching over 7 bases. The V segment lost 4 bases and the J segment 4 bases; nucleotides outside the gene matches: 11. CDR1 is SGHRS and CDR2 is YFSETQ in the germline V gene. The CDR3 length is 15 residues. The CDR3 bases are TGCGCCAGCAGCAAGGATCCGGGACAGCTTTACGAGCAGTACTTC. Translating it yields CASSKDPGQLYEQYF.

The rearrangement uses TRBV9 and TRBJ2-5; TRBD2 is a possible D gene (6 bases). Trimming pared 6 bases from V and 1 base from J, leaving 13 bases between. CDR1 is SGDLS, CDR2 YYNGEE, per germline. The CDR3 extends over 14 amino acids. The CDR3 DNA is TGTGCCAGCACCGGGGGTCTGGGCCAAGAGACCCAGTACTTC. Amino acid sequence: CASTGGLGQETQYF.

CDR3 in DNA: TGTGCCAGCAGAGCCGAAGGGGTAATGTCCTACGAGCAGTACTTC. Translating gives CASRAEGVMSYEQYF. V is TRBV6-5 and J is TRBJ2-7; the D gene is possibly TRBD1 (5 bases). V was clipped by 6 bases and J by 1 base, with 16 bases between them. The CDR3 is 15 amino acids. Germline-derived CDR1 and CDR2 are MNHEY and SVGAGI.

This chain uses TRBV15 with TRBJ2-7; 7 bases line up with TRBD1. Losses at the gene ends were 1 base for V and 2 bases for J; bases not matched to a gene: 5. The CDR3 contains 15 residues. Germline-derived CDR1 and CDR2 are LNHNV and YYDKDF (reference sequence). CDR3 region: CATSRGTGHPYEQYF. The CDR3 DNA follows: TGTGCCACCAGCAGAGGGACAGGCCACCCCTACGAGCAGTACTTC. The entire variable domain, with the rest obtained from reference TRBV15 and TRBJ2-7, is as follows: DAMVIQNPRYQVTQFGKPVTLSCSQTLNHNVMYWYQQKSSQAPKLLFHYYDKDFNNEADTPDNFQSRRPNTSFCFLDIRSPGLGDTAMYLCATSRGTGHPYEQYFGPGTRLTVT.

The chain carries TRBV6-1 and TRBJ2-7; weak D call: TRBD2 (6 bases). From germline, CDR1 is MNHNS and CDR2 SASEGT. There are 17 residues in the CDR3. The germline V and J ends were trimmed by 2 bases and 0 bases, with 17 bases remaining between them. CDR3 DNA: TGTGCCAGCAGTGAAATTGGTGGAGGGCGTCGCTCCTACGAGCAGTACTTC. It is translated as CASSEIGGGRRSYEQYF.

The V call is TRBV18, the J call TRBJ1-5; 8 bases line up with TRBD1. Germline loops: CDR1 KGHSH, CDR2 LQKENI. This CDR3 is 16 amino acids long. V shed 2 bases and J 5 bases; nucleotides not matched to a gene: 8. This chain's CDR3 is CASSPSFGTGDQPQHF. As DNA, the CDR3 is TGTGCCAGCTCACCAAGTTTCGGGACAGGAGATCAGCCCCAGCATTTT.

This rearrangement joins TRBV4-1 to TRBJ2-1; perhaps TRBD2 as D (5 bases). This CDR3 contains 13 residues. Germline V CDR1 and CDR2: MGHRA, YSYEKL. V was trimmed by 0 bases and J by 9 bases, leaving 9 bases between them. CDR3 sequence: CASSQDRGIEQFF. CDR3 bases: TGCGCCAGCAGCCAAGATCGGGGTATTGAGCAGTTCTTC.

The V gene is TRBV14, the J gene TRBJ1-1; perhaps TRBD1 as D (5 bases). The CDR3 consists of 13 residues. Germline CDR1 and CDR2: SGHDN and FVKESK. Trimming cost V 1 base and J 7 bases, with 10 bases left between them. For the CDR3, the DNA is TGTGCCAGCAGCCAAGTGACAGTGGGTGAAGCTTTCTTT. Its translation: CASSQVTVGEAFF. The entire variable domain, with the rest obtained from reference TRBV14 and TRBJ1-1, is as follows: EAGVTQFPSHSVIEKGQTVTLRCDPISGHDNLYWYRRVMGKEIKFLLHFVKESKQDESGMPNNRFLAERTGGTYSTLKVQPAELEDSGVYFCASSQVTVGEAFFGQGTRLTVV.

This clone was observed a single time. The gene calls are TRBV7-9 and TRBJ1-6; D is uncertain. V was trimmed by 5 bases and J by 5 bases, leaving 13 bases between them. The CDR3 runs 15 residues. Germline V CDR1 and CDR2: SEHNR, FQNEAQ (reference sequence). The CDR3 nucleotides read TGTGCCAGCAGCATGGTGACTGTTGATAATTCACCCCTCCACTTT. It yields the protein CASSMVTVDNSPLHF.

This chain links TRBV11-2 with TRBJ2-7; D ambiguous. Trimming took 2 bases from V and 4 from J, leaving 9 bases between them. The germline CDR1 and CDR2 sequences are SGHAT and FQNNGV. This CDR3 has 13 residues. Here the CDR3 reads CASSLSRAYEQYF. The CDR3 DNA follows: TGTGCCAGCAGCTTATCCCGCGCTTACGAGCAGTACTTC.